Shown below are 15 T cell receptor beta chains from a single sample sequenced in a study of T cell repertoires in cytomegalovirus infection. Using its own MiXCR run on the reads, TCRdb lists one record per CDR3 protein. The table shows 350,000 to 450,000 distinct CDR3 sequences, with around 18% occurring only once. The specimen sequenced was PBMCs. The receptor source for this set is a human donor in good health (CMV status not recorded). Some clones in this sample may be carry-over from other donors' samples.

This clonotype was counted at least ten times. The chain employs TRBV7-2 and TRBJ2-5; a weak D match, TRBD2 (5 bases). The CDR3 length is 14 residues. V dropped 5 bases and J dropped 3 bases, with 13 bases sitting between them. The germline V gene encodes CDR1 SGHTA and CDR2 FQGNSA. The CDR3 nucleotides are TGTGCCAGCAGCCTCAGGACTTTGGAAGAGACCCAGTACTTC. It yields the protein CASSLRTLEETQYF.

This clonotype has just a few counts. The V call is TRBV12-3 or TRBV12-4, the J call TRBJ1-2; D is unresolved. Trimming cost V 7 bases and J 4 bases, with 13 bases left between them. CDR3 length equals 13 residues. The CDR3 is CASTETVSYGYTF. The CDR3 DNA reads TGTGCCAGCACCGAAACCGTAAGCTATGGCTACACCTTC.

This clonotype has just a few counts. This chain connects TRBV4-2 to TRBJ2-1, with 13 nucleotides matching TRBD2. The CDR3 is made up of 17 amino acids. Unmatched junction bases numbered 9, after V lost 3 bases and J lost 7 bases. In germline, CDR1 is LGHNA, CDR2 YNFKEQ. Written as DNA, the CDR3 is TGTGCCAGCAGCCAGGAATTAACTAGCGGGGGGGTTAATGAGCAGTTCTTC. Protein product: CASSQELTSGGVNEQFF.

The rearrangement uses TRBV7-3 and TRBJ2-1, with D possibly matching TRBD1 (7 bases). With 5 bases removed from V and 1 base from J, the gap between germline ends came to 15 bases. Germline values: CDR1 SGHTA, CDR2 FQGTGA. There are 16 residues in the CDR3. The CDR3 DNA reads TGTGCCAGCAGCCCAGGGGGGACGGCGTCCTACAATGAGCAGTTCTTC. Residues: CASSPGGTASYNEQFF. The full variable domain, completed using reference TRBV7-3 and TRBJ2-1, is GAGVSQTPSNKVTEKGKYVELRCDPISGHTALYWYRQSLGQGPEFLIYFQGTGAADDSGLPNDRFFAVRPEGSVSTLKIQRTERGDSAVYLCASSPGGTASYNEQFFGPGTRLTVL.

This clonotype came up a few times. The chain uses TRBV10-3 and TRBJ2-6, with D possibly called TRBD1 or TRBD2 (5 bases each). Germline lookup yields CDR1 ENHRY and CDR2 SYGVKD. This CDR3 has 17 amino acids. Trimming stripped 10 bases from V and 0 bases from J, with 19 bases between. The CDR3 reads CATAPGPQSSGANVLTF. The DNA of the CDR3 is TGTGCCACGGCGCCGGGACCGCAGAGCTCTGGGGCCAACGTCCTGACTTTC.

Many counts were recorded for this clonotype. The chain uses TRBV6-5 and TRBJ1-1; possible D gene TRBD1, 5 bases. This CDR3 is 13 amino acids long. Germline V gene sequence: CDR1 MNHEY, CDR2 SVGAGI. V gave up 6 bases and J gave up 4 bases, with 12 bases separating them. CDR3 sequence: CASSPRVSTEAFF. The CDR3 region has the DNA TGTGCCAGCAGCCCCAGGGTGAGCACTGAAGCTTTCTTT.

This clonotype was observed a handful of times. The chain joins TRBV7-9 to TRBJ1-1; TRBD1 agrees at 9 bases. The germline V gene encodes CDR1 SEHNR and CDR2 FQNEAQ (reference sequence). The CDR3 runs to 14 residues. The V segment lost 3 bases and the J segment 5 bases; nucleotides outside the gene matches: 4. The DNA of the CDR3 is TGTGCCAGCAGCTTCACAGGGGGCCAGACTGAAGCTTTCTTT. This translates into CASSFTGGQTEAFF.

This clonotype was observed at least ten times. This chain connects TRBV7-6 to TRBJ2-6; possibly TRBD1 for D (5 bases). The CDR3 sequence is 20 residues long. Looked up from germline, CDR1 is SGHVS and CDR2 is FNYEAQ. Trimming left V 4 bases short and J 0 bases short, with 22 bases between. As DNA, the CDR3 is TGTGCCAGCAGCTCCGCGACAGCTACGCCTTTTCGCTCTGGGGCCAACGTCCTGACTTTC. Protein sequence: CASSSATATPFRSGANVLTF.

This clonotype was counted only a few times. The J gene is TRBJ1-5, the V gene TRBV2; D remains unclear. With 1 base removed from V and 2 bases from J, the gap between germline ends came to 6 bases. Germline V gene lookup returns CDR1 SNHLY and CDR2 FYNNEI. The CDR3 is made up of 14 amino acids. CDR3 sequence reads: CASSEGSGNQPQHF. The CDR3 DNA follows: TGTGCCAGCAGTGAAGGTAGCGGCAATCAGCCCCAGCATTTT. Together with reference TRBV2 and TRBJ1-5, the CDR3 gives the full variable domain: EPEVTQTPSHQVTQMGQEVILRCVPISNHLYFYWYRQILGQKVEFLVSFYNNEISEKSEIFDDQFSVERPDGSNFTLKIRSTKLEDSAMYFCASSEGSGNQPQHFGDGTRLSIL.

This clonotype was seen a handful of times. This chain connects TRBV6-2 or TRBV6-3 to TRBJ1-2; weak D call: TRBD1 (6 bases). The V gene lost 4 bases and the J gene lost 2 bases, with 14 bases spanning the gap. Germline V lookup: CDR1 MNHEY, CDR2 SVGEGT. The CDR3 sequence is 15 residues long. The CDR3 nucleotides read TGTGCCAGCAGTTCCAAAGACAGGCTAAACTATGGCTACACCTTC. Its protein product is CASSSKDRLNYGYTF.

This clonotype was observed a handful of times. This may be a read error, as it is one base from a much larger clone. The chain uses TRBV6-2 or TRBV6-3 and TRBJ2-3; 12 bases fit TRBD2. The CDR3 is 16 residues long. V was pared by 2 bases and J by 0 bases, with 0 bases of the junction left unmatched. From germline, CDR1 is MNHEY and CDR2 SVGEGT. The chain's CDR3 is CASSYGTSGSTDTQYF. CDR3 nucleotides: TGTGCCAGCAGTTACGGGACTAGCGGGAGCACAGATACGCAGTATTTT.

This clonotype came up a few times. This sequence joins TRBV20-1 and TRBJ2-1, with TRBD2 identical over 7 bases. This CDR3 comprises 17 residues. The V gene end was trimmed by 0 bases and the J gene end by 0 bases; junction bases not matched to a gene: 8. Germline loops: CDR1 DFQATT, CDR2 SNEGSKA (reference sequence). This CDR3 reads CSARDRRGLSSYNEQFF. In DNA, the CDR3 is TGCAGTGCTAGAGATCGGCGGGGACTAAGCTCCTACAATGAGCAGTTCTTC.

This clonotype came up many times. V gene TRBV2 combines with J gene TRBJ1-1, with no clear D. V was clipped by 7 bases and J by 8 bases, with 14 bases between them. The CDR3 sequence is 12 residues long. Germline V gives CDR1 SNHLY, CDR2 FYNNEI. DNA of the CDR3: TGTGCCAGCACTTATCCCCCCCCCGAAGCTTTCTTT. Translating it yields CASTYPPPEAFF.

Note on this clonotype: Compared with germline, one end of the junction differs, possibly owing to a read error. This rearrangement joins TRBV6-2 or TRBV6-3 to TRBJ2-2; 11 nucleotides align to TRBD2. Germline-derived CDR1 and CDR2 are MNHEY and SVGEGT. CDR3 length: 17 residues. The CDR3 loop reads CTSSYHAGTSGTGELFF. In DNA, the CDR3 is TGTACCAGCAGTTACCACGCCGGGACTAGCGGAACCGGGGAGCTGTTTTTT.

This clonotype was seen many times. The genes are TRBV7-2 and TRBJ2-1; 12 positions match TRBD2. Germline lookup yields CDR1 SGHTA and CDR2 FQGNSA. Unmatched junction bases numbered 2, after V lost 0 bases and J lost 8 bases. The CDR3 is made up of 15 amino acids. The CDR3 region is CASSLARLAGDEQFF. The CDR3 DNA follows: TGTGCCAGCAGCTTAGCCCGACTAGCGGGGGATGAGCAGTTCTTC.